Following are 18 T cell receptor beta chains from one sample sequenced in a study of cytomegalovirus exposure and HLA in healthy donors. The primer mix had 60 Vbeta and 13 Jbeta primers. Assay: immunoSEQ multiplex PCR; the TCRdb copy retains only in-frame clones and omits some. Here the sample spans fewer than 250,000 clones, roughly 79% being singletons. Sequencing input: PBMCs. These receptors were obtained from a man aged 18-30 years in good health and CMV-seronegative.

The CDR3 bases are TGTGCCAGCAGTGAAGAAATGGTCGGGGTTGGGACCCAGTACTTC. It translates to CASSEEMVGVGTQYF. The gene calls are TRBV6-1 and TRBJ2-5; TRBD2 is a possible D gene (5 bases). The V end lost 1 base, the J end lost 7 bases, and 16 bases lay between the germline ends. Germline assignment: CDR1 MNHNS and CDR2 SASEGT. The length of the CDR3 is 15 residues.

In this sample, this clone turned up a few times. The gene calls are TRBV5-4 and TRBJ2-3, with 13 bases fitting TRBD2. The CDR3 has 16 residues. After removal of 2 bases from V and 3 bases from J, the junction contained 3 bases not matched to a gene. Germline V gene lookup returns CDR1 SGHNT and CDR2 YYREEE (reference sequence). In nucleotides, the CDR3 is TGTGCCAGCAGCTTTGGGACTAGCGGGAAGACAGATACGCAGTATTTT. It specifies CASSFGTSGKTDTQYF.

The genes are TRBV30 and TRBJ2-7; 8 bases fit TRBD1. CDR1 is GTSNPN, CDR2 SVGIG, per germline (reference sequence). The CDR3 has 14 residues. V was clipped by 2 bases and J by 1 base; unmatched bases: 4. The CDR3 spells CAWSFRDRSYEQYF. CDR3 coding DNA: TGTGCCTGGAGTTTCCGGGACAGGTCCTACGAGCAGTACTTC. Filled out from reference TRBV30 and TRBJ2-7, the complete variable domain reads SQTIHQWPATLVQPVGSPLSLECTVEGTSNPNLYWYRQAAGRGLQLLFYSVGIGQISSEVPQNLSASRPQDRQFILSSKKLLLSDSGFYLCAWSFRDRSYEQYFGPGTRLTVT.

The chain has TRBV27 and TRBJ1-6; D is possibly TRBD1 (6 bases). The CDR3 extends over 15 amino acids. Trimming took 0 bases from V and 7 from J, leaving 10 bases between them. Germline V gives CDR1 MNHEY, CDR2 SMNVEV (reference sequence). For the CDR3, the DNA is TGTGCCAGCAGTTTATCCACAGGGAACAATTCACCCCTCCACTTT. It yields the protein CASSLSTGNNSPLHF.

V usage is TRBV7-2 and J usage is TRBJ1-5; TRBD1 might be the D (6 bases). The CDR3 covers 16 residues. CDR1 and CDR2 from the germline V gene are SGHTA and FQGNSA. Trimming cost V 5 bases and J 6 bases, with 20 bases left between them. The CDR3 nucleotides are TGTGCCAGCAGCACCCAGACGGGGGGGGCCAGTCAGCCCCAGCATTTT. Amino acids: CASSTQTGGASQPQHF. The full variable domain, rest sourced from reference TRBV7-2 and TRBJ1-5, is GAGVSQSPSNKVTEKGKDVELRCDPISGHTALYWYRQSLGQGLEFLIYFQGNSAPDKSGLPSDRFSAERTGGSVSTLTIQRTQQEDSAVYLCASSTQTGGASQPQHFGDGTRLSIL.

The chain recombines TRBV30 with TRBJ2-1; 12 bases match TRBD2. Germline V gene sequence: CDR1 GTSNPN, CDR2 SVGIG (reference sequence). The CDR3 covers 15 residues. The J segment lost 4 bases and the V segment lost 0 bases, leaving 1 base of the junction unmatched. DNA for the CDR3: TGTGCCTGGAGTGTAGGGACTAGCGGGTACAATGAGCAGTTCTTC. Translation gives CAWSVGTSGYNEQFF.

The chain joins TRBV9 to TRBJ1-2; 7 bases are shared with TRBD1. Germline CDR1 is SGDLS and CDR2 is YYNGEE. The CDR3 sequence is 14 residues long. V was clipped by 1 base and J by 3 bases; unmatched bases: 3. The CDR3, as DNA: TGTGCCAGCAGCGTAACAGGGGACGACTATGGCTACACCTTC. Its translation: CASSVTGDDYGYTF.

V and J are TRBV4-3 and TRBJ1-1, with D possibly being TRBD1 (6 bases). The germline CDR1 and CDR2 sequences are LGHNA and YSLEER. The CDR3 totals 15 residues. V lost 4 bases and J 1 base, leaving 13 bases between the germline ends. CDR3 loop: CASSRLQGGNTEAFF. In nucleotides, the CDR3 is TGCGCCAGCAGCCGTTTACAGGGTGGGAACACTGAAGCTTTCTTT.

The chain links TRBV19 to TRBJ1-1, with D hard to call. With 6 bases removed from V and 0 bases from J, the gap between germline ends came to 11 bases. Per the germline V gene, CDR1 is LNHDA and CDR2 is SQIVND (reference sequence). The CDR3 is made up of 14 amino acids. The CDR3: CASSPLSMNTEAFF. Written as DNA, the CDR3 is TGTGCCAGTAGCCCCCTGAGCATGAACACTGAAGCTTTCTTT. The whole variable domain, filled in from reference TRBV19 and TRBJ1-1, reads DGGITQSPKYLFRKEGQNVTLSCEQNLNHDAMYWYRQDPGQGLRLIYYSQIVNDFQKGDIAEGYSVSREKKESFPLTVTSAQKNPTAFYLCASSPLSMNTEAFFGQGTRLTVV.

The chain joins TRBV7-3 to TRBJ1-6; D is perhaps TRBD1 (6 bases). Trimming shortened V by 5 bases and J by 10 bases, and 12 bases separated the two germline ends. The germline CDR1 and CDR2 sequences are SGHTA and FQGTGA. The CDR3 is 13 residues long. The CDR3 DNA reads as TGTGCCAGCAGCGAGGGGGACCGATCACCCCTCCACTTT. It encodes CASSEGDRSPLHF.

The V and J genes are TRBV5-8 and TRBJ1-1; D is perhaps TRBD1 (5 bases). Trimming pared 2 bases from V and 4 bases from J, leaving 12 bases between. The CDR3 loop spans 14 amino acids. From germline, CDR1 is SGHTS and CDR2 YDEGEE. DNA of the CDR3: TGTGCCAGCAGCTTCGGAGGGGTGAGCACTGAAGCTTTCTTT. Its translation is CASSFGGVSTEAFF.

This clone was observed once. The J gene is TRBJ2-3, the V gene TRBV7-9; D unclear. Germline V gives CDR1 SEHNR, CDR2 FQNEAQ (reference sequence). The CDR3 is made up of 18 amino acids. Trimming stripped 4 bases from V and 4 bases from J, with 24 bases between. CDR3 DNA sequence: TGTGCCAGCAGCTCCAAGGAGAGGCACTTCCAGTTTGCAGATACGCAGTATTTT. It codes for CASSSKERHFQFADTQYF.

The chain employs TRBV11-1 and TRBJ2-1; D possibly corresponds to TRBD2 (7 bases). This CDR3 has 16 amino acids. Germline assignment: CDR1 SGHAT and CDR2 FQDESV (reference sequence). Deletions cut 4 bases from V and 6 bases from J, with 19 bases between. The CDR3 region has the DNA TGTGCCAGCAGCTCCAACCCGGGGGGCCAGGCCAATGAGCAGTTCTTC. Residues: CASSSNPGGQANEQFF.

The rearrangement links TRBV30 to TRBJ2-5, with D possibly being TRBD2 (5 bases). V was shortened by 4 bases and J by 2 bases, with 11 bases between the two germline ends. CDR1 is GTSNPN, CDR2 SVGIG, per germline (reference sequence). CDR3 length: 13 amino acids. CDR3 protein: CAWNRREQETQYF. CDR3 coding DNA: TGTGCCTGGAACCGACGGGAACAAGAGACCCAGTACTTC.

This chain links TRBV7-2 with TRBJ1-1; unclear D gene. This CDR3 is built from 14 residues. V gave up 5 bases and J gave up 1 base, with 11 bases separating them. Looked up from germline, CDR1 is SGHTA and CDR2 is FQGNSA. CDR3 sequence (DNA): TGTGCCAGCAGCCCGTTACTAGAGAACACTGAAGCTTTCTTT. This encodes CASSPLLENTEAFF.

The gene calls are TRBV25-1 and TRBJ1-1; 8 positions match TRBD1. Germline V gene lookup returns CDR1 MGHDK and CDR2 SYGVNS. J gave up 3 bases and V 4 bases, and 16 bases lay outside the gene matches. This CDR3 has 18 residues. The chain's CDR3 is CASSASKKTDRGYTEAFF. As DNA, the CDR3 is TGTGCCAGCAGTGCCTCAAAAAAAACCGACAGGGGTTACACTGAAGCTTTCTTT.

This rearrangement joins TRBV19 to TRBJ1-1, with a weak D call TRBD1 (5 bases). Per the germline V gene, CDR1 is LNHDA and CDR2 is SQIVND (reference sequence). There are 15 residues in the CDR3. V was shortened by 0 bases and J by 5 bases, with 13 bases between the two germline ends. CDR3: CASSIDPGVRTEAFF. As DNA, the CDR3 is TGTGCCAGTAGTATAGATCCGGGGGTAAGAACTGAAGCTTTCTTT.

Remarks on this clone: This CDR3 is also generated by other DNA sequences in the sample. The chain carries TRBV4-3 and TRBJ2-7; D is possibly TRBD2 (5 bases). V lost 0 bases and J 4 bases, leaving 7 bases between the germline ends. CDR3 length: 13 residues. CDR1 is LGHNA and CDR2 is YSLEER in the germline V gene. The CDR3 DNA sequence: TGCGCCAGCAGCCAAGATCGAGGGTACGAGCAGTACTTC. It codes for CASSQDRGYEQYF.